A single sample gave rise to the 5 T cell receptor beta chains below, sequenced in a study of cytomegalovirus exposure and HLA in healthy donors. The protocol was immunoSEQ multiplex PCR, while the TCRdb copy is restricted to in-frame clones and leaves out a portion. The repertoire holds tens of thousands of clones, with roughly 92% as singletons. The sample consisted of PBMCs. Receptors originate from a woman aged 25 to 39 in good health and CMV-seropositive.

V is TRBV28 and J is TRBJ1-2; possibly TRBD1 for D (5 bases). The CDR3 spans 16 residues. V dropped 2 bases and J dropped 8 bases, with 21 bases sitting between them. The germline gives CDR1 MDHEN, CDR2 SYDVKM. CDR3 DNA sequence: TGTGCCAGCAGTTTAGGGGCGGGGTCCTTTTTCCGAGGCTACACCTTC. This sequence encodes CASSLGAGSFFRGYTF.

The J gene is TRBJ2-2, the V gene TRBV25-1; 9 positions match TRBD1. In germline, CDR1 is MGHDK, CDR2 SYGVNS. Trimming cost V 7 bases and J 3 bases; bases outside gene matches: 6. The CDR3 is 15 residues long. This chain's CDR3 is CASTSTGGYTGELFF. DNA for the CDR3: TGTGCCAGCACCTCGACAGGGGGTTACACCGGGGAGCTGTTTTTT.

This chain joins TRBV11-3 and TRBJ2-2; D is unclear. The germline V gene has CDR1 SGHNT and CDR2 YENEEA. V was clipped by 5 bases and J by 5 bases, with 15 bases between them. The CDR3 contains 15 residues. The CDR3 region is CASSPTVAGTGELFF. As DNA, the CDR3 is TGTGCCAGCAGCCCAACAGTGGCCGGTACCGGGGAGCTGTTTTTT.

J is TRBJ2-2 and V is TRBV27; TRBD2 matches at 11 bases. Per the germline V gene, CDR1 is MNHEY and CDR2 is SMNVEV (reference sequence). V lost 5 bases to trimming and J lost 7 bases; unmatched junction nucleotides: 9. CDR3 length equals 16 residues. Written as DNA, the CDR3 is TGTGCCAGCAGTCCGGGACTAGCGGCCCGGATCGGGGAGCTGTTTTTT. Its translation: CASSPGLAARIGELFF.

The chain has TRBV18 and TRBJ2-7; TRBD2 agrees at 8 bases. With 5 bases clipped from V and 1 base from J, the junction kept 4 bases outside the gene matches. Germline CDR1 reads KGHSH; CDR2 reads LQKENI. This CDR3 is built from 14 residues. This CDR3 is CASSTGTRSYEQYF. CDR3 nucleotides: TGTGCCAGCTCAACCGGGACTAGATCCTACGAGCAGTACTTC.